The clone carrying this T cell receptor (beta chain) was seen a few times. As yet, its antigen is unknown. Each hyperthyroidism patient was newly diagnosed, with under 2 months' duration, and aged 18 to 65. Establishment of the diagnosis relied upon clinical symptoms, serum thyroxine, TRAb, thyroid ultrasound and orbital computed tomography. V was cut by 3 bases and J by 1 base, with 15 bases left in between. From germline, CDR1 is KGHSH and CDR2 LQKENI. The CDR3 consists of 17 residues. This record comes from a study of Graves' ophthalmopathy and Graves' hyperthyroidism. Amplification from RNA transcripts yielded the TCR beta CDR3 regions. An opening RT-PCR round employed HTBI primers and preceded a second-round multiplex PCR. TCRdb used MiXCR to reprocess the multiplex PCR reads, holding one entry per CDR3 protein. The profile shows some 410,000 distinct CDR3 sequences, roughly 21% of them singletons.

Points from the study as a whole: A majority of expanded thyroid clonotypes exceeding 0.001 frequency were likewise present in blood. Progression of ophthalmopathy was predicted by the model with about 67% sensitivity and roughly 78% specificity.

The sequence derives from a woman aged 18-30 years with stable Graves' hyperthyroidism. The chain is built from TRBV18 and TRBJ2-2; perhaps TRBD2 as D (6 bases). The specimen was peripheral blood. For the CDR3, the DNA is TGTGCCAGCTCACCGGGACTCGCCCTGGGGAACACCGGGGAGCTGTTTTTT. Protein: CASSPGLALGNTGELFF.